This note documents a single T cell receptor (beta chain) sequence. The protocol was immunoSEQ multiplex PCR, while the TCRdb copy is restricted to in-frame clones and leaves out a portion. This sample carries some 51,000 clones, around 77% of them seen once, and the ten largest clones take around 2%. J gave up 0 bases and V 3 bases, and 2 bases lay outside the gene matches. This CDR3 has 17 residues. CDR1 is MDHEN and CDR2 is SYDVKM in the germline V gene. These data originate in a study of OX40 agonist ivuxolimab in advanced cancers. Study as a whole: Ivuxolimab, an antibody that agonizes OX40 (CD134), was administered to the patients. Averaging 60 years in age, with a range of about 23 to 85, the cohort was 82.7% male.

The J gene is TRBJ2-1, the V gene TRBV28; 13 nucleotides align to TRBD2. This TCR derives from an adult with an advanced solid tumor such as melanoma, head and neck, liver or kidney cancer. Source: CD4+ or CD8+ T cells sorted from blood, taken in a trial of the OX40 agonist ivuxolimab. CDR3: CASSLRTSGGSYNEQFF. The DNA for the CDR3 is TGTGCCAGCAGTTTGCGGACTAGCGGGGGCTCCTACAATGAGCAGTTCTTC.